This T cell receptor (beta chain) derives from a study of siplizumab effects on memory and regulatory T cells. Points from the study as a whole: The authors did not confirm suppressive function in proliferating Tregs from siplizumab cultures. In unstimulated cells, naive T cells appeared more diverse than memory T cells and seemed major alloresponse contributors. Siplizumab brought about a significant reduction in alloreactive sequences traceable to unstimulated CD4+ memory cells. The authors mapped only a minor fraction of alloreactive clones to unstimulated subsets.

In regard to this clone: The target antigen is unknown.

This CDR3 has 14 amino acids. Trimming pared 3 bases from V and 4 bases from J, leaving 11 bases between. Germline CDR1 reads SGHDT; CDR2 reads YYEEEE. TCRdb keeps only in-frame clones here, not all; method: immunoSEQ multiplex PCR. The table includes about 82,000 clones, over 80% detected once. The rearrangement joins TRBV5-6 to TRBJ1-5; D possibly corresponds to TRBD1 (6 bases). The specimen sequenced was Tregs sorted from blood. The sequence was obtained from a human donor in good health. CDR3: CASSSRGKNQPQHF. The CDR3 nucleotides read TGTGCCAGCAGCTCGAGGGGGAAGAATCAGCCCCAGCATTTT.